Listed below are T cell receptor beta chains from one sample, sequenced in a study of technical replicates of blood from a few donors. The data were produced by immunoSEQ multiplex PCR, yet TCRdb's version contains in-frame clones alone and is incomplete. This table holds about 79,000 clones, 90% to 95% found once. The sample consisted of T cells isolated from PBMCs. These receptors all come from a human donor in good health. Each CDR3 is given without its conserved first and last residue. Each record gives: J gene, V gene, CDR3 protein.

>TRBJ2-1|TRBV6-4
ASSRASGTNEQF
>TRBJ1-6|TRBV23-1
ASSQSRTVHNSPLH
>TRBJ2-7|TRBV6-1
ASRSDRPMG
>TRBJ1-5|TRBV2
ASTRTADRVHQPQH
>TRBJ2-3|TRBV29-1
SVESFQGVFKADTQY
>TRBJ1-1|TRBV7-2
ASSSGVGRAWGTEAF
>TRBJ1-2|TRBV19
ASSILTGTGGYGYT
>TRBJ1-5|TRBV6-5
ASSFSRNQPQH
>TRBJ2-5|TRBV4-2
ASSEAGAGRNQETQY
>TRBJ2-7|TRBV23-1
ASSQSSAGTHEQY
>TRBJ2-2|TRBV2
ASSDRGRRSGELF
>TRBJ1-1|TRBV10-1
ASSESQGNTEAF
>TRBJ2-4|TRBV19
ASSGVKDSLNIQY
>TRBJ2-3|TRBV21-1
ASSKVASGRSRIYFTDTQY
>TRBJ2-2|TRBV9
ASSPGPGNTGELF
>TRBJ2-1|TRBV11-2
ASSFYQLTSGAYNEQF
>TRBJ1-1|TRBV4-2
ASSKEGQATEAF
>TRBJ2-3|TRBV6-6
ASIQTGVPGTDTQY
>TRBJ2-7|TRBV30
AWSGGSGEQY
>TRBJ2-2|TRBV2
ASSVSLAHTGELF
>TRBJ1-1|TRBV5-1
ASSLWGAEAF
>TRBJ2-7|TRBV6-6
ASSYVRDREQY
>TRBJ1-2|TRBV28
ASSVGQGHNYGYT
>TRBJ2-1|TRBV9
ASSVQAAYNEQF
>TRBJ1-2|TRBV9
ASSVAPGLLYGYT
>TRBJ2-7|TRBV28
ASSLWDIGTSHEQY
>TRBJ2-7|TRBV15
ATSRDGTGSEQY
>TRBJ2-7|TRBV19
ASSPWTSASYEQY
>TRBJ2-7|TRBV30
AWSVRRGQSYEQY
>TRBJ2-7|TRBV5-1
ASSLGTAAYEQY
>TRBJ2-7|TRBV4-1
ASSTGTPVAEQY
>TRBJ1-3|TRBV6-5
ASSYGASSGNTIY
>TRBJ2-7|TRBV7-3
ASSSRGSHEQY
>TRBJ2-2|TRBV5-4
ASSFFAPSAGTNTGELF
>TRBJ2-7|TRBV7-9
ASSPTGIPYEQY
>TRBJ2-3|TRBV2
ASSDRGTQY
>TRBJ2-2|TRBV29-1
SVDPQGNTGELF
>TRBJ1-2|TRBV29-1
SVERETGGSGYT
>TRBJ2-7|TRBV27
ASSFTSGSSYEQY
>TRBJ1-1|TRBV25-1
ASTGNTEAF
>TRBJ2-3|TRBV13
ASSPQGIGVDTQY
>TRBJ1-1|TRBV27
ASSFTREVFSTEAF
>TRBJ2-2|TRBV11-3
ASSFTNTGELF
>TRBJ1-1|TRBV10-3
AIRDSMNTEAF
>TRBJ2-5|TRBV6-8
ASSSGQGVSQETQY
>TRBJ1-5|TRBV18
ASSRGGGQPQH
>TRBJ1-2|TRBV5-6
ASSYGRTYGYT
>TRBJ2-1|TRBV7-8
ASSPQVMRNEQF
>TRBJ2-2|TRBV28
ASSSGQGNTGELF
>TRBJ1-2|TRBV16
ASSRILDYRDRGSYGYT
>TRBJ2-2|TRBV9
ASSVLSTGELF
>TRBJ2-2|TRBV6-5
AIAAGGRNTGELF
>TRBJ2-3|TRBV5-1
ASSLGSGGTDTQY
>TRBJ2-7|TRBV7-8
ASSLKLSGGLYEQY
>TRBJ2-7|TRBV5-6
ASSLGGLSSSYEQY
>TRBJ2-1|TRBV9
ASSLTVYNEQF
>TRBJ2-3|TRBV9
ASGNGGAETDTQY
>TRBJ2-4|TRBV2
ASLPPGFSPNQLAKNIQY
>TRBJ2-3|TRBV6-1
ASSEAQVSTDTQY